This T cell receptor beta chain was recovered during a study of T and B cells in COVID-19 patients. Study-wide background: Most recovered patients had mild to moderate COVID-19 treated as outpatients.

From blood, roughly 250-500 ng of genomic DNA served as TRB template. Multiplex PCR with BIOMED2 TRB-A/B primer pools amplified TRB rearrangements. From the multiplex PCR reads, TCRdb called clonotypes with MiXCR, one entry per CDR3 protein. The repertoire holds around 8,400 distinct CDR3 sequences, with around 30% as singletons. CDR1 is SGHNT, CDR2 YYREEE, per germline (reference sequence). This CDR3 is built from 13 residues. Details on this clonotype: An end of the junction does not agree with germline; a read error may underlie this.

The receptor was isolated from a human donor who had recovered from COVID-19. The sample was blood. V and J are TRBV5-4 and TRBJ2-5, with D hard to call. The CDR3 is CASSSPEGWTQYF. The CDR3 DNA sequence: TGCGCCAGCAGCTCACCCGAAGGGTGGACCCAGTACTTC.